Detailed here is one T cell receptor beta chain. Assay used: immunoSEQ multiplex PCR; TCRdb lists only in-frame clones, some missing. The sample consists of 99,000 or so clones, approximately 72% of them appearing once. These data originate in a study of blood T cell repertoires in COVID-19. The length of the CDR3 is 15 residues. CDR1 and CDR2 from the germline V gene are ENHRY and SYGVKD. After removal of 3 bases from V and 7 bases from J, the junction contained 8 bases not matched to a gene. V is TRBV10-3 and J is TRBJ1-1; TRBD1 agrees at 10 bases. This receptor was obtained from a woman in her 70s with acute or convalescent COVID-19. Sequenced: peripheral blood. This CDR3 reads CAISERAGQGSEAFF. The DNA of the CDR3 is TGTGCCATCAGTGAAAGGGCGGGACAGGGGAGTGAAGCTTTCTTT.